The following is a TCR beta chain sequence with its context. Original processing notes: For nucleated cells, counts were estimated from reference gene primer amplification. Repertoires were generated with immunoSEQ multiplex PCR, while TCRdb's copy carries only in-frame clones and drops some. D and trimming were read from the DNA, whereas the V and J calls and clone size are those reported in that table. The data show about 220,000 clones, with less than 90% seen just once and approximately 5% held by the top ten. V gave up 7 bases and J gave up 3 bases; unmatched junction bases: 8. The CDR3 is made up of 14 amino acids. CDR1 is GTSNPN and CDR2 is SVGIG in the germline V gene (reference sequence). The data belong to a study of blood T cell repertoires in COVID-19. Study at large: T cells, B-cell-depleted T cells, or PBMCs provided the cDNA or gDNA that served as material.

Sequencing was done on a sample of peripheral blood. The chain uses TRBV30 and TRBJ2-1, with 8 bases fitting TRBD2. The TCR sequence derives from a woman aged 60-70 years who had recovered from COVID-19. CDR3 protein: CASGSGGFYNEQFF. The CDR3 DNA follows: TGTGCCTCGGGGAGCGGGGGCTTCTACAATGAGCAGTTCTTC. The full variable domain, completed using reference TRBV30 and TRBJ2-1, is SQTIHQWPATLVQPVGSPLSLECTVEGTSNPNLYWYRQAAGRGLQLLFYSVGIGQISSEVPQNLSASRPQDRQFILSSKKLLLSDSGFYLCASGSGGFYNEQFFGPGTRLTVL.